A selection of T cell receptor beta chains follows, all from one sample in a study of breast tumors, draining lymph nodes, adjacent tissues. TCRdb ran MiXCR on the multiplex PCR reads and lists one entry per CDR3 protein. This sample carries about 230,000 distinct CDR3 sequences, roughly 30% of them seen once, and the ten largest clones take roughly 1.5%. The sample taken for sequencing was axillary lymph node tissue. These receptors originate from a female donor with breast cancer. Some clones in this sample may be carry-over from other donors' samples. Both conserved end residues are part of each CDR3. D genes are given only for firm matches. The size field is filled for only some rows; it gives once, few, many or a size class.

- | 12 | TRBJ2-7 | many | TRBV10-3 | TGTGCCATCGCACTTTACTCCTACGAGCAGTACTTC | CAIALYSYEQYF
- | 14 | TRBJ2-3 | many | TRBV19 | TGTGCCAGTAGTAGGGAACTATTATCAGATACGCAGTATTTT | CASSRELLSDTQYF
TRBD2 | 15 | TRBJ2-3 | many | TRBV11-2 | TGTGCCAGCCGGGGACTAGCGGGAGGTGTAGATACGCAGTATTTT | CASRGLAGGVDTQYF
TRBD1 | 14 | TRBJ2-5 | - | TRBV9 | TGTGCCAGCAGCGGCGGACAGGGGATTAAGACCCAGTACTTC | CASSGGQGIKTQYF
- | 15 | TRBJ1-2 | many | TRBV5-1 | TGCGCCAGCAGCGCATCCGGGGGGCGAAACTATGGCTACACCTTC | CASSASGGRNYGYTF
- | 14 | TRBJ1-4 | many | TRBV5-1 | TGCGCCAGCAGCCCTATAGCAACTAATGAAAAACTGTTTTTT | CASSPIATNEKLFF
TRBD2 | 15 | TRBJ2-2 | many | TRBV24-1 | TGTGCCACCAGTGATCTAGCGGGAGGCGGCGGGGAGCTGTTTTTT | CATSDLAGGGGELFF
TRBD2 | 16 | TRBJ2-1 | many | TRBV11-3 | TGTGCCAGCAGCTTAGGGCGACTAGCGGGAGCGATTGAGCAGTTCTTC | CASSLGRLAGAIEQFF
- | 16 | TRBJ2-1 | few | TRBV6-2/TRBV6-3 | TGTGCCAGCAGTCACTCGGGACTCCTCGGAATCGATGAGCAGTTCTTC | CASSHSGLLGIDEQFF
- | 14 | TRBJ2-1 | many | TRBV20-1 | TGCAGTGTGCTGGGTAGCGGCCCAAACAATGAGCAGTTCTTC | CSVLGSGPNNEQFF
TRBD2 | 15 | TRBJ2-1 | - | TRBV24-1 | TGTGCCACCAGTGGGACTAGCGGGAGACTATATGAGCAGTCCTTC | CATSGTSGRLYEQSF
TRBD2 | 14 | TRBJ2-2 | many | TRBV19 | TGTGCCACTCGGGGGGGGCTACGTTTCGGGGAGCTGTTTTTT | CATRGGLRFGELFF
- | 12 | TRBJ1-4 | many | TRBV20-1 | TGCAGTGCTAGAGTACAGGGAGAAAAACTGTTTTTT | CSARVQGEKLFF
TRBD1 | 15 | TRBJ2-7 | many | TRBV5-1 | TGCGCCAGCAGCTTCCTTGGACAGGGATCCTACGAGCAGTACTTC | CASSFLGQGSYEQYF
TRBD2 | 14 | TRBJ2-7 | many | TRBV5-1 | TGCGCCAGCAGCTCTAGCGGGAGCCCCCACGAGCAGTACTTC | CASSSSGSPHEQYF
- | 12 | TRBJ1-2 | - | TRBV6-1 | TGTGCCACAAGACAGATTAACTATGGCTACACCTTC | CATRQINYGYTF
- | 15 | TRBJ1-5 | many | TRBV5-5 | TGTGCCAGCACCTGGAGGTTTTCTAGCAATCAGCCCCAGCATTTT | CASTWRFSSNQPQHF
- | 14 | TRBJ1-2 | many | TRBV7-9 | TGTGCCAGCAGCTTAGATAGTTTGGGGGAGAACTACACCTTC | CASSLDSLGENYTF
- | 14 | TRBJ2-3 | many | TRBV19 | TGTGCCAGTAGTATCAGGGGGGGCACAGATACGCAGTATTTT | CASSIRGGTDTQYF
TRBD1 | 13 | TRBJ1-2 | many | TRBV10-3 | TGTGCCGCGAAACCACGGACAGGGAATGGCTACACCTTC | CAAKPRTGNGYTF
TRBD2 | 15 | TRBJ2-3 | many | TRBV20-1 | TGCAGTGCTAGAGCGGCTAGCGGGTACACAGATACGCAGTATTTT | CSARAASGYTDTQYF
TRBD2 | 15 | TRBJ2-3 | many | TRBV6-2/TRBV6-3 | TGTGCCAGCAGCGGGGGGAGGGGAAGCACAGATACGCAGTATTTT | CASSGGRGSTDTQYF
TRBD1 | 18 | TRBJ2-5 | few | TRBV6-2/TRBV6-3 | TGTGCCAGCAGCTTAGTACAGGGGCCCACGCCAAAGTCAGAGACCCAGTACTTC | CASSLVQGPTPKSETQYF
- | 14 | TRBJ2-7 | - | TRBV11-3 | TGTGCCAGCAGCTTAGTACAGGGCCGGCTCGAGCAGTACTTC | CASSLVQGRLEQYF
- | 11 | TRBJ2-1 | many | TRBV20-1 | TGCAGTGCCCCAGAGGTAGACGAGCAGTTCTTC | CSAPEVDEQFF
- | 14 | TRBJ2-4 | few | TRBV20-1 | TGCAGTGCTCCCCCTAGGGAGTTAGAAAACATTCAGTACTTC | CSAPPRELENIQYF
- | 15 | TRBJ2-2 | many | TRBV9 | TGTGCCAGCAGCCTGTGGGCATCGAACACCGGGGAGCTGTTTTTT | CASSLWASNTGELFF
- | 14 | TRBJ2-5 | - | TRBV20-1 | TGCAGTGCTAGAGTGGTACAGGGCCAAGCGACCCAGTACTTC | CSARVVQGQATQYF
- | 13 | TRBJ2-1 | many | TRBV4-3 | TGCGCCAGCAGCCAAGCGGGAAACGTTGAGCAGTTCTTC | CASSQAGNVEQFF
- | 13 | TRBJ2-7 | many | TRBV30 | TGTGCCTGGAGTGTAGACAGGACCTACGAGCAGTACTTC | CAWSVDRTYEQYF
TRBD2 | 17 | TRBJ2-1 | - | TRBV27 | TGTGCCAGCAGTTTCCTAGCGGAGCCGGCATCCTACAATGAGCAGTTCTTC | CASSFLAEPASYNEQFF
- | 17 | TRBJ2-6 | - | TRBV5-8 | TGTGCCAGCAGCCGGGGGACAGCGCTCTCTGGGGCCAACGTCCTGACTTTC | CASSRGTALSGANVLTF
- | 13 | TRBJ1-5 | - | TRBV20-1 | TGCAGTGCTCGCAGGGACGTCGATCAGCCCCAGCATTTT | CSARRDVDQPQHF
TRBD2 | 17 | TRBJ2-2 | many | TRBV7-2 | TGTGCCAGCAGCTTAGAAGGACTAGCGGGAAGGGCCGGGGAGCTGTTTTTT | CASSLEGLAGRAGELFF
- | 15 | TRBJ2-7 | - | TRBV6-6 | TGTGCCGGCAGTCACAGTGCGGGCTTGACCTACGAGCAGTACTTC | CAGSHSAGLTYEQYF
- | 14 | TRBJ1-3 | - | TRBV6-5 | TGTGCCAGCAGGCCGTCACTTAAGGGCCACACCATATATTTT | CASRPSLKGHTIYF
- | 16 | TRBJ2-1 | many | TRBV9 | TGTGCCAGCAGCGTAGATAAGTGGAGCTCCTACAATGAGCAGTTCTTC | CASSVDKWSSYNEQFF
- | 13 | TRBJ2-1 | many | TRBV5-8 | TGTGCCAGCAGCCGACCACAGGCCACCGAACAGTTCTTC | CASSRPQATEQFF
- | 15 | TRBJ1-5 | - | TRBV3-1 | TGTGCCAGCAGCCAAGGAAGTTTTAGCAATCAGCCCCAGCATTTT | CASSQGSFSNQPQHF
- | 16 | TRBJ1-2 | many | TRBV15 | TGTGCCACCAGCAGAGATAACGTCGGGGCGCGAGGGGGCTACACCTTC | CATSRDNVGARGGYTF
TRBD2 | 15 | TRBJ2-1 | - | TRBV19 | TGTGCCAGCCTAAAGTCTAGCGGGGGATACAATGAGCAGTTCTTC | CASLKSSGGYNEQFF
- | 13 | TRBJ1-2 | few | TRBV10-3 | TGTGCCATCGGACGGCGGCAGGGCGCTGGAAACACCTTC | CAIGRRQGAGNTF
- | 16 | TRBJ2-2 | many | TRBV5-8 | TGTGCCAGCAGCTTGGTTAGGCAGGGGGGGACCGGGGAGCTGTTTTTT | CASSLVRQGGTGELFF
TRBD1 | 15 | TRBJ1-2 | - | TRBV6-2/TRBV6-3 | TGTGCCAGCAGGCCCCAGGGGACAGGGATCTATGGCTACACCTTC | CASRPQGTGIYGYTF
- | 12 | TRBJ2-7 | many | TRBV6-5 | TGTGCCAGCAGTTACTCGGGGGGCGAGCAGTACTTC | CASSYSGGEQYF
- | 15 | TRBJ1-1 | - | TRBV5-5 | TGTGCCAGCAGCTTTACAGGGAGCGGGGACACTGAAGCTTTCTTT | CASSFTGSGDTEAFF
- | 15 | TRBJ2-2 | - | TRBV2 | TGTGCCAGCACCGCATGGGGGGCAGGGGCGGGGGAGCTGTTTTTT | CASTAWGAGAGELFF
- | 16 | TRBJ2-7 | many | TRBV7-2 | TGTGCCAGCAGCTTATCTGGGACGGGTAGCTCCTACGAGCAGTACTTC | CASSLSGTGSSYEQYF
- | 14 | TRBJ2-7 | many | TRBV3-1 | TGTGCCAGCAGCCAAGTCGCAGGGGCGTGGGAGCAGTACTTC | CASSQVAGAWEQYF
- | 15 | TRBJ2-2 | many | TRBV5-1 | TGCGCCAGCACCCTACAGCGGCCCAGAGGAGGGGAGCTGTTTTTT | CASTLQRPRGGELFF